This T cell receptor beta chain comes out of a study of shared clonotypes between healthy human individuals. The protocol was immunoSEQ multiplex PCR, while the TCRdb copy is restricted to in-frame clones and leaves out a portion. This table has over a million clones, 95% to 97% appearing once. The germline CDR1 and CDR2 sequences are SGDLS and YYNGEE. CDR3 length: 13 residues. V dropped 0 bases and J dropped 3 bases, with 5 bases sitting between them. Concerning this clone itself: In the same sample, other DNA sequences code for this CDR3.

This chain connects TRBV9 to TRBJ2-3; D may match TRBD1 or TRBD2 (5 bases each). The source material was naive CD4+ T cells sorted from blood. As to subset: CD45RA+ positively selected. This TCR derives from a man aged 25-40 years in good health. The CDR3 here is CASSVGGTDTQYF. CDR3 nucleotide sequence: TGTGCCAGCAGCGTAGGGGGGACAGATACGCAGTATTTT. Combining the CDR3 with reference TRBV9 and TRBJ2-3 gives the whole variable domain DSGVTQTPKHLITATGQRVTLRCSPRSGDLSVYWYQQSLDQGLQFLIQYYNGEERAKGNILERFSAQQFPDLHSELNLSSLELGDSALYFCASSVGGTDTQYFGPGTRLTVL.